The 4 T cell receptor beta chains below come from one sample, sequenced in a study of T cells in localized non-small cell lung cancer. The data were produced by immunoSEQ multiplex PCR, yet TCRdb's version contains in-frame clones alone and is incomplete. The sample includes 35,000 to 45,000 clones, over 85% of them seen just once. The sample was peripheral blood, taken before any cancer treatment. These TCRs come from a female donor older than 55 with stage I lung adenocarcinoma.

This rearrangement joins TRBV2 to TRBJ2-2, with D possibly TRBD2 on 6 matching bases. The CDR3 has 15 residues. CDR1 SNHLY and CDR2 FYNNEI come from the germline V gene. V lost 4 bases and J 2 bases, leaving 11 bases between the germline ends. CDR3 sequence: CASSAWRGNTGELFF. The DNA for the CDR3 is TGTGCCAGCAGTGCCTGGAGGGGAAACACCGGGGAGCTGTTTTTT.

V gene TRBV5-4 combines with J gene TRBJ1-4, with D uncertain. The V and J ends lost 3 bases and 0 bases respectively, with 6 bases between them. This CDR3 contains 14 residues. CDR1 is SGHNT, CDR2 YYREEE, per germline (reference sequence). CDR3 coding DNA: TGTGCCAGCAGCTCCGTTGCAACTAATGAAAAACTGTTTTTT. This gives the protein CASSSVATNEKLFF.

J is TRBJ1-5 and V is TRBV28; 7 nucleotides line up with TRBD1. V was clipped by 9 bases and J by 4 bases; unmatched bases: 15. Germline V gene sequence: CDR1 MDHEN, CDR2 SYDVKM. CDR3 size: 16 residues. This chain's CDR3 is CASLRGGLVMNQPQHF. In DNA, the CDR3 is TGTGCCAGTCTCAGGGGGGGATTAGTCATGAATCAGCCCCAGCATTTT.

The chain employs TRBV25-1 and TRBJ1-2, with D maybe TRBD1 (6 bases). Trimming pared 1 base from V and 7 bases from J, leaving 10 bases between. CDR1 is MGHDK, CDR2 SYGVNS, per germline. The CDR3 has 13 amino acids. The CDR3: CASSEFGGGGYTF. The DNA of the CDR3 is TGTGCCAGCAGTGAATTCGGAGGGGGTGGCTACACCTTC.